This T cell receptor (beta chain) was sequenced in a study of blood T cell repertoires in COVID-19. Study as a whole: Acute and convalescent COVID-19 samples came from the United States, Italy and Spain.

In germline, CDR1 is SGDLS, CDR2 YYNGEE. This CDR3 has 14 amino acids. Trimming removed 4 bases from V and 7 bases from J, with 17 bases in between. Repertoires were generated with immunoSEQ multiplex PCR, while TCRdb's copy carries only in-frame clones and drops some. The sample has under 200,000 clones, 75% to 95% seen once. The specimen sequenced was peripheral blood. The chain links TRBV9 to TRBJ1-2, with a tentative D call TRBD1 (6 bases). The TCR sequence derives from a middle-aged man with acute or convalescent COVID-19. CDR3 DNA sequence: TGTGCCAGCAGCCCCACCCAGGGGTCCGCTGGCTACACCTTC. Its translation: CASSPTQGSAGYTF.